The sequence of this T cell receptor (beta chain) was determined in a study of blood T cells in healthy people across ages. This clonotype appeared a few times. After removal of 3 bases from V and 1 base from J, the junction contained 9 bases not matched to a gene. Germline V gene data show CDR1 as LNHNV and CDR2 as YYDKDF (reference sequence). This CDR3 spans 17 amino acids. PCR was performed a second time for about 6 to 11 cycles using a sample-barcoded 5' primer and a J-beta primer mix. Each cDNA molecule was tagged by a template-switch adaptor with 12 random nucleotides. A single record per CDR3 protein comes from TCRdb applying MiXCR to the 5' RACE reads. The sample includes around 1,800,000 distinct CDR3 sequences, about two fifths seen only once; the top ten take 23%.

The sample consisted of blood. The source of this sequence is a human donor in good health. The chain joins TRBV15 to TRBJ2-3; 8 bases line up with TRBD2. The chain's CDR3 is CATSRGYSGVGTDTQYF. Here the CDR3 DNA reads TGTGCCACCAGCAGGGGATATAGCGGGGTAGGCACAGATACGCAGTATTTT.